The 22 T cell receptor beta chains reported below all come from one sample, sequenced in a study of cytomegalovirus exposure and HLA in healthy donors. With 60 Vbeta and 13 Jbeta primers, the PCR was carried out. Assay: immunoSEQ multiplex PCR; the TCRdb copy retains only in-frame clones and omits some. The sample lists 20,000 to 30,000 clones, about four fifths occurring once. The sample consisted of PBMCs. The source of these receptors is a male donor in good health and CMV-seronegative.

The chain is built from TRBV19 and TRBJ2-1, with 7 bases matching TRBD2. The V gene's germline CDR1 is LNHDA and CDR2 SQIVND (reference sequence). The CDR3 sequence is 16 residues long. J gave up 3 bases and V 0 bases, and 5 bases lay outside the gene matches. In nucleotides, the CDR3 is TGTGCCAGTAGTATAGATGGGGGGGTACTCTACAATGAGCAGTTCTTC. This gives the protein CASSIDGGVLYNEQFF.

V and J are TRBV21-1 and TRBJ2-1; the table's D call, TRBD1, has no DNA check behind it. TRBV21-1 is a pseudogene locus. The CDR3 runs 13 residues. CDR3 coding DNA: TGTGCCAGCAGCAAGCAGGGCGGAGATGAGCAGTTCTTC. This translates into CASSKQGGDEQFF.

The V gene is TRBV30, the J gene TRBJ1-3, with no clear D. CDR1 is GTSNPN, CDR2 SVGIG, per germline (reference sequence). The CDR3 covers 14 residues. V lost 0 bases and J lost 3, with 9 bases in between. The DNA of the CDR3 is TGTGCCTGGAGTGTATCGACAAGTGGAAACACCATATATTTT. It is translated as CAWSVSTSGNTIYF. Filled out from reference TRBV30 and TRBJ1-3, the complete variable domain reads SQTIHQWPATLVQPVGSPLSLECTVEGTSNPNLYWYRQAAGRGLQLLFYSVGIGQISSEVPQNLSASRPQDRQFILSSKKLLLSDSGFYLCAWSVSTSGNTIYFGEGSWLTVV.

The chain links TRBV18 to TRBJ1-1, with D perhaps TRBD1 (6 bases). Germline V gene lookup returns CDR1 KGHSH and CDR2 LQKENI. V was trimmed by 2 bases and J by 0 bases, leaving 13 bases between them. This CDR3 region has 16 residues. As DNA, the CDR3 is TGTGCCAGCTCACCAAACCAGGGGCCCATGAACACTGAAGCTTTCTTT. It is translated as CASSPNQGPMNTEAFF.

V usage is TRBV7-9 and J usage is TRBJ2-3; D is unresolved. The CDR3 totals 16 residues. The V gene lost 1 base and the J gene lost 4 bases, with 15 bases spanning the gap. Per the germline V gene, CDR1 is SEHNR and CDR2 is FQNEAQ (reference sequence). The CDR3, as DNA: TGTGCCAGCAGCTTAGACTACTCAACCCAAGCAGATACGCAGTATTTT. Its translation: CASSLDYSTQADTQYF.

The chain couples TRBV7-2 to TRBJ2-5; 8 nucleotides match TRBD2. This CDR3 contains 15 residues. Germline CDR1 reads SGHTA; CDR2 reads FQGNSA. Losses at the gene ends were 5 bases for V and 5 bases for J; bases not matched to a gene: 10. The CDR3 DNA reads TGTGCCAGCAGCCCCCGTTGGACTAGCCTCGAGACCCAGTACTTC. It encodes CASSPRWTSLETQYF. Based on the CDR3 plus reference TRBV7-2 and TRBJ2-5, the full variable domain is GAGVSQSPSNKVTEKGKDVELRCDPISGHTALYWYRQSLGQGLEFLIYFQGNSAPDKSGLPSDRFSAERTGGSVSTLTIQRTQQEDSAVYLCASSPRWTSLETQYFGPGTRLLVL.

The chain couples TRBV4-3 to TRBJ2-1; the D gene is possibly TRBD2 (6 bases). This CDR3 has 18 amino acids. Per the germline V gene, CDR1 is LGHNA and CDR2 is YSLEER. Trimming took 0 bases from V and 5 from J, leaving 20 bases between them. DNA of the CDR3: TGCGCCAGCAGCCAAGATCCAATAGCGGTGATTTTAGACAATGAGCAGTTCTTC. As protein: CASSQDPIAVILDNEQFF.

The CDR3 region has the DNA TGTGCCATCGAACAGAGTTCTACCTCCTACGAGCAGTACTTC. This gives the protein CAIEQSSTSYEQYF. V is TRBV6-1 and J is TRBJ2-7, with D unresolved. The CDR3 has 14 amino acids. Looked up from germline, CDR1 is MNHNS and CDR2 is SASEGT. V shed 10 bases and J shed 0 bases, with 16 bases lying between them.

The genes are TRBV14 and TRBJ2-3, with D perhaps matching TRBD2 (6 bases). There are 17 residues in the CDR3. Germline V gene data show CDR1 as SGHDN and CDR2 as FVKESK. Trimming pared 1 base from V and 1 base from J, leaving 15 bases between. CDR3 sequence (DNA): TGTGCCAGCAGCCAAGGGCTCCGGCGGGACCGCACAGATACGCAGTATTTT. Protein product: CASSQGLRRDRTDTQYF.

This chain links TRBV9 with TRBJ2-1, with TRBD1 as a possible D gene (6 bases). CDR3 size: 14 residues. Per germline, CDR1 SGDLS and CDR2 YYNGEE. The V end lost 0 bases, the J end lost 5 bases, and 9 bases lay between the germline ends. DNA of the CDR3: TGTGCCAGCAGCGTAGGAGGGGGTAACAATGAGCAGTTCTTC. Its protein product is CASSVGGGNNEQFF.

The chain uses TRBV28 and TRBJ1-5; 12 nucleotides agree with TRBD1. Germline loops: CDR1 MDHEN, CDR2 SYDVKM. CDR3 length: 17 residues. With 4 bases clipped from V and 3 bases from J, the junction kept 7 bases outside the gene matches. This CDR3 reads CASSSGTGGNINQPQHF. DNA for the CDR3: TGTGCCAGCAGTTCCGGGACAGGGGGCAACATCAATCAGCCCCAGCATTTT.

V and J are TRBV19 and TRBJ2-1; D is unclear. This CDR3 is built from 13 residues. V was pared by 4 bases and J by 0 bases, with 4 bases between. CDR1 LNHDA and CDR2 SQIVND come from the germline V gene (reference sequence). This CDR3 reads CASSSNSYNEQFF. CDR3 nucleotide sequence: TGTGCCAGTAGTAGTAACTCCTACAATGAGCAGTTCTTC.

The genes are TRBV9 and TRBJ2-1, with 9 bases that match TRBD1. The junction had 3 bases not matched to a gene; V was cut back by 0 bases and J by 2 bases. The CDR3 loop spans 16 amino acids. Germline-derived CDR1 and CDR2 are SGDLS and YYNGEE. The CDR3 loop is CASSVVWDRAYNEQFF. CDR3 sequence (DNA): TGTGCCAGCAGCGTAGTATGGGACAGGGCCTACAATGAGCAGTTCTTC.

The chain links TRBV27 to TRBJ2-5; the match to TRBD1 covers 10 bases. V was pared by 6 bases and J by 4 bases, with 14 bases of the junction left unmatched. Germline V gene sequence: CDR1 MNHEY, CDR2 SMNVEV (reference sequence). The CDR3 sequence is 17 residues long. The CDR3 coding sequence is TGTGCCAGCAGCCCCTACCCCGACAGGGGGCGAGGAGAGACCCAGTACTTC. It yields the protein CASSPYPDRGRGETQYF.

The rearrangement links TRBV6-4 to TRBJ1-5; D not resolved. Germline V gene sequence: CDR1 MRHNA, CDR2 SNTAGT. V was clipped by 2 bases and J by 0 bases, with 14 bases between them. CDR3 length: 17 amino acids. CDR3 amino acids: CASSDEFPDNSNQPQHF. DNA of the CDR3: TGTGCCAGCAGTGACGAATTCCCCGACAATAGCAATCAGCCCCAGCATTTT.

V usage is TRBV7-9 and J usage is TRBJ2-1; perhaps TRBD1 as D (5 bases). The CDR3 spans 14 residues. From germline, CDR1 is SEHNR and CDR2 FQNEAQ (reference sequence). V gave up 0 bases and J gave up 7 bases, with 10 bases separating them. CDR3 sequence reads: CASSLAWGGNEQFF. The CDR3 nucleotides read TGTGCCAGCAGCTTAGCATGGGGCGGTAATGAGCAGTTCTTC.

This clone was seen just once. The V and J genes are TRBV9 and TRBJ2-7; D might be TRBD1 (6 bases). The CDR3 length is 16 residues. Germline V gene data show CDR1 as SGDLS and CDR2 as YYNGEE. Trimming pared 0 bases from V and 4 bases from J, leaving 17 bases between. The CDR3 is CASSVAAGTRSYEQYF. The CDR3 coding sequence is TGTGCCAGCAGCGTAGCTGCTGGGACAAGGTCTTACGAGCAGTACTTC. The whole variable domain, remainder taken from reference TRBV9 and TRBJ2-7, is DSGVTQTPKHLITATGQRVTLRCSPRSGDLSVYWYQQSLDQGLQFLIQYYNGEERAKGNILERFSAQQFPDLHSELNLSSLELGDSALYFCASSVAAGTRSYEQYFGPGTRLTVT.

The chain carries TRBV21-1 and TRBJ2-7; TRBD2, as called in the table, went unchecked against the DNA. TRBV21-1 is an annotated pseudogene. The CDR3 contains 14 residues. CDR3 bases: TGTGCCAGCAGCAAAGAAGCGACGGGCTACGAGCAGTACTTC. Its translation: CASSKEATGYEQYF.

The V gene is TRBV5-1, the J gene TRBJ2-1; 9 nucleotides align to TRBD2. The CDR3 runs 16 residues. Per germline, CDR1 SGHRS and CDR2 YFSETQ. V dropped 2 bases and J dropped 5; count of bases not matched to a gene: 8. CDR3 nucleotides: TGCGCCAGCAGCTTCGGGGGGCGGGAGGGAAACAATGAGCAGTTCTTC. Its protein is CASSFGGREGNNEQFF.

The chain joins TRBV9 to TRBJ1-5, with D possibly being TRBD1 (5 bases). V was clipped by 0 bases and J by 4 bases, with 8 bases between them. The germline CDR1 and CDR2 sequences are SGDLS and YYNGEE. The CDR3 has 14 amino acids. CDR3 loop: CASSVGDFNQPQHF. The CDR3 DNA sequence: TGTGCCAGCAGCGTAGGGGACTTTAATCAGCCCCAGCATTTT.

In this sample, this clone turned up a few times. V and J are TRBV10-3 and TRBJ2-7; 10 nucleotides align to TRBD1. CDR1 is ENHRY, CDR2 SYGVKD, per germline. The V and J ends lost 2 bases and 4 bases, in that order; junction bases with no gene match: 5. The CDR3 has 15 amino acids. The CDR3 loop is CAISEQDRGLYEQYF. In nucleotides, the CDR3 is TGTGCCATCAGTGAGCAAGACAGGGGGCTGTACGAGCAGTACTTC.

J is TRBJ2-5 and V is TRBV6-5, with D unresolved. The tail of the sequence fits TRBJ2-7 better, so the J call may be wrong. The CDR3 has 13 amino acids. Germline CDR1 reads MNHEY; CDR2 reads SVGAGI. The CDR3 loop reads CASSCPGSYEQYF. As DNA, the CDR3 is TGTGCCAGCAGTTGCCCGGGTTCCTACGAGCAGTACTTC.